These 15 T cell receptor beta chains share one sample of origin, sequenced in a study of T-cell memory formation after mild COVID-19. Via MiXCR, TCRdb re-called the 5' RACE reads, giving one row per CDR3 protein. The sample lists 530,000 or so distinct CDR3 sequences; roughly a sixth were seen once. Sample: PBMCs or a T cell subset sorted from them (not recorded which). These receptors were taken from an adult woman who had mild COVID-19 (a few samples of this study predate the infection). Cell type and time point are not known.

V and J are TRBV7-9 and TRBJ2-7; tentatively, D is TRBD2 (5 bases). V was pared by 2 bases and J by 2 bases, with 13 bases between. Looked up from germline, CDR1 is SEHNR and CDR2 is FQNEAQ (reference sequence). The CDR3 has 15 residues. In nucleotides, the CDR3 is TGTGCCAGCAGCTTATCGGCCGGACTTCCCTACGAGCAGTACTTC. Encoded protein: CASSLSAGLPYEQYF.

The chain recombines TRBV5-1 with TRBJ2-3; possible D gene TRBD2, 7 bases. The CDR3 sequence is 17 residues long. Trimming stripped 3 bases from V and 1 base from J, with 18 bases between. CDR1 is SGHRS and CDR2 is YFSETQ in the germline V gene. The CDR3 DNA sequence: TGCGCCAGCAGCTGGACCGCCGGGGGGCAAGGCACAGATACGCAGTATTTT. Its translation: CASSWTAGGQGTDTQYF.

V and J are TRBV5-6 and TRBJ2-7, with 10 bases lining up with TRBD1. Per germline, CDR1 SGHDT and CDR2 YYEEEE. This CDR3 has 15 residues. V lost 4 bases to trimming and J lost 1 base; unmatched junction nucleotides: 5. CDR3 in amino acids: CASSPGTGASYEQYF. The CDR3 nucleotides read TGTGCCAGCAGCCCAGGGACAGGGGCATCCTACGAGCAGTACTTC.

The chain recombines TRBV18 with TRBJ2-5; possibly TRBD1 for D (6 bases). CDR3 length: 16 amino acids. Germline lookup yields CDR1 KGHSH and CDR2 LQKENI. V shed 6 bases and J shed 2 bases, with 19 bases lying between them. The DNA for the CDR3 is TGTGCCAGCTCTCCCGATTGGGGGCTTTCTCAAGAGACCCAGTACTTC. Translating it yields CASSPDWGLSQETQYF.

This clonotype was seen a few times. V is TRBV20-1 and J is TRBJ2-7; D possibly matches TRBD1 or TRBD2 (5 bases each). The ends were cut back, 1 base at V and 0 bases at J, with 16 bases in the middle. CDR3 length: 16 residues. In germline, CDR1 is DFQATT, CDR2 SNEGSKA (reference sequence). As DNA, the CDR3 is TGCAGTGCTAGAGTTTCCTCCGGGGCCCACTCCTACGAGCAGTACTTC. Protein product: CSARVSSGAHSYEQYF.

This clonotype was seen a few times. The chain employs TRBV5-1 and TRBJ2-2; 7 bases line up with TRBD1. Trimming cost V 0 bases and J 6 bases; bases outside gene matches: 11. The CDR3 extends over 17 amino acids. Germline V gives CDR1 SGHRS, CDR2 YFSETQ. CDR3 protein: CASSLEGPGQIPGELFF. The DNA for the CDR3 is TGCGCCAGCAGCTTGGAAGGGCCGGGACAGATCCCCGGGGAGCTGTTTTTT.

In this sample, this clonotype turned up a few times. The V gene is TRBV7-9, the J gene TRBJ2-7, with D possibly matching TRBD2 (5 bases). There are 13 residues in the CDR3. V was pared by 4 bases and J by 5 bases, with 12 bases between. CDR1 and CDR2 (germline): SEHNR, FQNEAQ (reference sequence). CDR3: CASSSGLANEQYF. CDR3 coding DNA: TGTGCCAGCAGCTCCGGGCTAGCCAACGAGCAGTACTTC.

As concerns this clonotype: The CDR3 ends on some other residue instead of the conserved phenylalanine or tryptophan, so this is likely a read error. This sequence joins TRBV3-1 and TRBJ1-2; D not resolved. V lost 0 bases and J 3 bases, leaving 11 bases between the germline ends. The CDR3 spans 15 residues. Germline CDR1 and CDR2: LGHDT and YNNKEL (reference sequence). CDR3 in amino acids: CASSQDPQVYYGYTL. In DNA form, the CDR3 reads TGTGCCAGCAGCCAAGATCCGCAGGTTTACTATGGCTACACCTTA.

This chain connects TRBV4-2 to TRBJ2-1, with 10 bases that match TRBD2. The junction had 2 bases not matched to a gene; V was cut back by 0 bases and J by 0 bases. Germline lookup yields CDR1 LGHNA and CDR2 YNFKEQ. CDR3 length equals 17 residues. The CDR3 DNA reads TGTGCCAGCAGCCAAGATGGACTAGCGGTCTCCTACAATGAGCAGTTCTTC. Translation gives CASSQDGLAVSYNEQFF.

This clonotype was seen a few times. The CDR3 DNA reads TGTGCCAGCAGCTGGGGGAACCTTTTGACAGGGAGTGAGCAGTACTTC. Translated: CASSWGNLLTGSEQYF. The chain employs TRBV7-2 and TRBJ2-7, with 7 bases identical to TRBD1. The CDR3 totals 16 residues. Trimming removed 4 bases from V and 7 bases from J; junction bases left unmatched: 16. From germline, CDR1 is SGHTA and CDR2 FQGNSA.

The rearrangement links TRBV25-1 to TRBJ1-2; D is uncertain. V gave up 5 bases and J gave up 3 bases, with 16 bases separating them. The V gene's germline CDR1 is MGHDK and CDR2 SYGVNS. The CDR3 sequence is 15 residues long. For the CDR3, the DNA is TGTGCCAGCAGTCAATTGGGAGGAAGCTACTATGGCTACACCTTC. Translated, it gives CASSQLGGSYYGYTF.

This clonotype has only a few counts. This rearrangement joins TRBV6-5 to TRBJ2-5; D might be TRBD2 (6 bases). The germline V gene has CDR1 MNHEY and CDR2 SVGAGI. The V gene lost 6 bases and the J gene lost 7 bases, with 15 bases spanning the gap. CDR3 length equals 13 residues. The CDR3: CASSLGTAGTQYF. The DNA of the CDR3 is TGTGCCAGCAGCCTAGGGACTGCTGGGACCCAGTACTTC.

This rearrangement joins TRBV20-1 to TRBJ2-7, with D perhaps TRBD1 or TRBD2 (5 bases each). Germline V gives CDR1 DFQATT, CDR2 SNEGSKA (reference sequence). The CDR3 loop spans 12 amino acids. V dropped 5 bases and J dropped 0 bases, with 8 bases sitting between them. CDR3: CSAGGASYEQYF. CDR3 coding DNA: TGCAGTGCTGGGGGAGCCTCCTACGAGCAGTACTTC.

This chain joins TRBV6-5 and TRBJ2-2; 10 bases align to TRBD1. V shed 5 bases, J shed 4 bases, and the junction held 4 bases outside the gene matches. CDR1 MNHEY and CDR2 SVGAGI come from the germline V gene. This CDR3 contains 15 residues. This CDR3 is CASSPRDRGTGELFF. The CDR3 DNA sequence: TGTGCCAGCAGTCCCCGGGACAGGGGCACCGGGGAGCTGTTTTTT.

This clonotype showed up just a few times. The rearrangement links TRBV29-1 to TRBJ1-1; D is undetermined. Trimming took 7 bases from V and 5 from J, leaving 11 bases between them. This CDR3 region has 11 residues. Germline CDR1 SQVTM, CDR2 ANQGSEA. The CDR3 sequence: CSAKVGTEAFF. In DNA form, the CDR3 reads TGCAGCGCTAAGGTGGGGACTGAAGCTTTCTTT. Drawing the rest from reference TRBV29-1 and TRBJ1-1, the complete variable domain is SAVISQKPSRDICQRGTSLTIQCQVDSQVTMMFWYRQQPGQSLTLIATANQGSEATYESGFVIDKFPISRPNLTFSTLTVSNMSPEDSSIYLCSAKVGTEAFFGQGTRLTVV.